This is a list of T cell receptor beta chains from one sample in a study of blood T cell repertoires in COVID-19. Libraries were prepared by immunoSEQ multiplex PCR; TCRdb keeps only in-frame clonotypes and omits some of them. The sample holds some 270,000 clones; more than 75% are singletons and the top ten take about 10%. The sequencing input was peripheral blood. The receptors stem from a man in his forties with active or convalescent COVID-19. Each CDR3 is given with its conserved first and last residue. The D gene is left open where the match is weak. Clone size is not always given. Where it is, it says once, few, many or a class for expanded clones.

>TRBD1|TRBJ2-7|few|TRBV29-1
TGCAGCGGTCAGGGACAGGGCTCATTCGAGCAGTACTTC
CSGQGQGSFEQYF
>.|TRBJ1-5|.|TRBV23-1
TGCGCCAGCAGTCAGCGGGGGGGGAGCAATCAGCCCCAGCATTTT
CASSQRGGSNQPQHF
>TRBD2|TRBJ2-5|few|TRBV5-1
TGCGCCAGCAGCAGTACTAGCGGGAGTTACCAAGAGACCCAGTACTTC
CASSSTSGSYQETQYF
>TRBD1|TRBJ2-6|.|TRBV7-9
TGTGCCAGCAGCTTAGGACTCTGGGACAGCTTTTCTGGGGCCAACGTCCTGACTTTC
CASSLGLWDSFSGANVLTF
>.|TRBJ2-7|.|TRBV27
TGTGCCAGCAGTGACAAACAGAGCTCCTACGAGCAGTACTTC
CASSDKQSSYEQYF
>.|TRBJ1-1|.|TRBV4-1
TGCGCCAGCAGCCACCCCGGGGGGAAGACTGAAGCTTTCTTT
CASSHPGGKTEAFF
>TRBD2|TRBJ2-5|.|TRBV30
TGTGCCTGGAGTCCCAGCGGGGGACATCAAGAGACCCAGTACTTC
CAWSPSGGHQETQYF
>.|TRBJ1-1|.|TRBV6-1
TGTGCCAGCAGTGGGCTATACAGGGACCTGAACACTGAAGCTTTCTTT
CASSGLYRDLNTEAFF
>TRBD2|TRBJ2-3|.|TRBV29-1
TGCAGCGTAAGCACTTTCGGGGGGACTACCCTCGGGGATACGCAGTATTTT
CSVSTFGGTTLGDTQYF
>.|TRBJ2-5|once|TRBV7-7
TGTGCTAGCAGCCCCCGACCTCTTGGGACACAAGAGACCCAGTACTTC
CASSPRPLGTQETQYF
>TRBD1|TRBJ2-1|.|TRBV9
TGTGCCAGCAGCGTAGAGGGGGCAACCTACAATGAGCAGTTCTTC
CASSVEGATYNEQFF
>.|TRBJ1-1|once|TRBV12-3/TRBV12-4
TGTGCCAGCAGTTTGACTGTGAACACTGAAGCTTTCTTT
CASSLTVNTEAFF
>.|TRBJ2-5|once|TRBV10-2
TGCGCCAGCAGTGAGAGCCATCAAGAGACCCAGTACTTC
CASSESHQETQYF
>.|TRBJ2-5|.|TRBV29-1
TGCAGCGGAACAGTTAATCAAGAGACCCAGTACTTC
CSGTVNQETQYF
>TRBD2|TRBJ2-3|once|TRBV24-1
TGTGCCACCAGTGATTGGGGACTAGCGACCGTCGGCACAGATACGCAGTATTTT
CATSDWGLATVGTDTQYF
>.|TRBJ2-5|.|TRBV10-2
TGCGCCAGCAGTGAGTCATCCTTACGACAGGTCCAAGGGACCCAGTACTTC
CASSESSLRQVQGTQYF
>.|TRBJ2-5|.|TRBV25-1
TGTGCCAGCAGTGAATATTTCAGCGCCAAGGAGGGCCAGTACTTC
CASSEYFSAKEGQYF
>TRBD1|TRBJ1-4|.|TRBV5-5
TGTGCCAGCAGCTTGGAGACAGGGGGGGAAAAACTGTTTTTT
CASSLETGGEKLFF
>.|TRBJ2-2|.|TRBV28
TGTGCCACCCATGACACCGGGGAGCTGTTTTTT
CATHDTGELFF
>.|TRBJ2-5|.|TRBV30
TGTGCCTGGAGTGTACAGGCGGAGACCCAGTACTTC
CAWSVQAETQYF
>.|TRBJ2-1|.|TRBV19
TGTGCCAGTAGCCCCCGAGGCGTCAATGAGCAGTTCTTC
CASSPRGVNEQFF
>.|TRBJ1-4|.|TRBV2
TGTGCCAGCAGGCAGCGAGGAAATGAAAAACTGTTTTTT
CASRQRGNEKLFF
>.|TRBJ2-6|.|TRBV11-2
TGTGCCAGCAGCCAGGGCCTGAAGGGTTCTGGGGCCAACGTCCTGACTTTC
CASSQGLKGSGANVLTF
>TRBD1|TRBJ2-7|.|TRBV7-9
TGTGCCAGCAGCTTAATGGGACAGTCCTACGAGCAGTACTTC
CASSLMGQSYEQYF
>TRBD2|TRBJ2-1|.|TRBV7-9
TGTGCCAGCAGCTTAGTGGCTAGCGGGGCTAGCTCCTACAATGAGCAGTTCTTC
CASSLVASGASSYNEQFF
>.|TRBJ1-4|.|TRBV21-1
TGTGCCAGCAGCAAGCCCCCGTCACCTGAGGGTGAAAAACTGTTTTTT
CASSKPPSPEGEKLFF
>TRBD2|TRBJ2-2|.|TRBV5-4
TGTGCCAGCAGCATCTCTAGCGGGCTGAACACCGGGGAGCTGTTTTTT
CASSISSGLNTGELFF
>.|TRBJ2-6|.|TRBV2
TGTGCCAGCAGTGTGGGTCGGGACACCGGCCCTGGGGCCAACGTCCTGACTTTC
CASSVGRDTGPGANVLTF
>.|TRBJ2-1|.|TRBV19
TGTGCCACCCCTGGAGAGTCCTACAATGAGCAGTTCTTC
CATPGESYNEQFF
>.|TRBJ1-2|.|TRBV21-1
TGTGCCAGCAGCCCGAGGGGCGGAGACAGGGCTGACGGCTACACCTTC
CASSPRGGDRADGYTF
>.|TRBJ1-2|once|TRBV5-1
TGCGCCAGCAGCTCGGCTCAGGACAGCTATGGCTACACCTTC
CASSSAQDSYGYTF
>TRBD2|TRBJ2-5|.|TRBV10-2
TGCGCCAGCAGTGAGTCGAGCGGGAGAGCCGGCGAGACCCAGTACTTC
CASSESSGRAGETQYF
>TRBD1|TRBJ1-5|.|TRBV28
TGTGCCAGCAGGCTGACAGGGCCCAATCAGCCCCAGCATTTT
CASRLTGPNQPQHF
>TRBD1|TRBJ1-4|.|TRBV6-5
TGTGCCAGCAGCCCCGGGACAGTAGGAAAACTGTTTTTT
CASSPGTVGKLFF
>TRBD2|TRBJ2-1|.|TRBV19
TGTGCCAGTAGTAAGACTGGACTAGCGGGATACAATGAGCAGTTCTTC
CASSKTGLAGYNEQFF
>TRBD2|TRBJ2-7|.|TRBV4-1
TGCGCCAGCAGCCAAGCCCGGACTAGCGGATCCTACGAGCAGTACTTC
CASSQARTSGSYEQYF
>.|TRBJ2-7|.|TRBV13
TGTGCCAGCAGCTTCCCGGGGGTAGCTCCCCCCCGCGAGCAGTACTTC
CASSFPGVAPPREQYF
>TRBD1|TRBJ1-6|once|TRBV19
TGTGCCAGTCGAGACAGGGAACTATATAATTCACCCCTCCACTTT
CASRDRELYNSPLHF
>.|TRBJ1-1|once|TRBV5-6
TGTGCCAGCAGCTTCTGGCAGTTCTACACTGAAGCTTTCTTT
CASSFWQFYTEAFF
>.|TRBJ1-5|.|TRBV3-1/TRBV3-2
TGTGCCAGCAGCCAAGGAGTTGAGCAGCCCCAGCATTTT
CASSQGVEQPQHF
>TRBD2|TRBJ2-7|.|TRBV5-1
TGCGCCAGCAGCTTCGGGGGACTAGCCGGGTACGAGCAGTACTTC
CASSFGGLAGYEQYF
>.|TRBJ1-5|.|TRBV27
TGTGCCAGCAGTTACTCAGGATATAGCAATCAGCCCCAGCATTTT
CASSYSGYSNQPQHF
>TRBD2|TRBJ2-1|.|TRBV5-1
TGCGCCAGCAGCCGCGAGCGGGGGGGCCGGAATGAGCAGTTCTTC
CASSRERGGRNEQFF
>TRBD2|TRBJ2-3|.|TRBV3-1/TRBV3-2
TGTGCCAGCAGCCGGGCGAGCGGGAGGGCCACAGATACGCAGTATTTT
CASSRASGRATDTQYF
>TRBD2|TRBJ2-7|.|TRBV30
TGTGCCTGGAGTGGAGGGACTAGCGGGAGGGCCTCGCTACAGTACGAGCAGTACTTC
CAWSGGTSGRASLQYEQYF
>.|TRBJ2-5|.|TRBV14
TGTGCCAGCAGTCCACTCCCCCAAGAGACCCAGTACTTC
CASSPLPQETQYF
>TRBD2|TRBJ2-5|.|TRBV7-6
TGTGCCAGCAGCTTAGCTAGCGGGGTGGTCCAAGAGACCCAGTACTTC
CASSLASGVVQETQYF
>TRBD1|TRBJ1-1|.|TRBV18
TGTGCCAGCTCACCGAACAGGGACAGTGAAGCTTTCTTT
CASSPNRDSEAFF
>.|TRBJ2-3|.|TRBV6-5
TGTGCCAGCATGGGGCTGTTCACAGATACGCAGTATTTT
CASMGLFTDTQYF
>TRBD1|TRBJ1-2|.|TRBV19
TGTGCCAGTAGTACCTCGACAGGGCTAGGGTATGGCTACACCTTC
CASSTSTGLGYGYTF
>.|TRBJ1-2|.|TRBV11-2
TGTGCCAGCAGCAGAGATACAGGGTCAGGCTACACCTTC
CASSRDTGSGYTF
>TRBD1|TRBJ1-1|.|TRBV5-4
TGTGCCAGCAAAACTCAGGGGGCGCAGAACACTGAAGCTTTCTTT
CASKTQGAQNTEAFF
>TRBD1|TRBJ2-7|.|TRBV30
TGTGCCTGGAGTAACAGGGGCGAATTTCACTACGAGCAGTACTTC
CAWSNRGEFHYEQYF
>TRBD1|TRBJ2-5|.|TRBV6-5
TGTGCCAGCAGTTACGCGTCTACAGGGGGCCAAGAGACCCAGTACTTC
CASSYASTGGQETQYF
>.|TRBJ2-4|once|TRBV11-1
TGTGCCAGCAGCTTAGGTCTATCATTAGCCAAAAACATTCAGTACTTC
CASSLGLSLAKNIQYF
>.|TRBJ2-1|.|TRBV5-1
TGCGCCAGCACCCCCCTTGAAAGGGGGAACTACAATGAGCAGTTCTTC
CASTPLERGNYNEQFF
>TRBD2|TRBJ2-7|.|TRBV5-1
TGCGCCAGCAGCTTAAGTCTAGCGGGGGCCGGATACGAGCAGTACTTC
CASSLSLAGAGYEQYF